One sample yielded the 25 T cell receptor beta chains listed below, sequenced in a study of cytomegalovirus exposure and HLA in healthy donors. The repertoire was sequenced with immunoSEQ multiplex PCR; TCRdb's copy has only in-frame clones and lacks some. This sample yields over 45,000 clones, of which 85% to 95% are seen a single time; around 1.1% belongs to the top ten. Source material: PBMCs. Receptors originate from a man aged 18 to 35 in good health and CMV-seronegative.

The chain recombines TRBV6-5 with TRBJ1-1; D is undetermined. Germline loops: CDR1 MNHEY, CDR2 SVGAGI. There are 14 residues in the CDR3. V lost 4 bases and J 3 bases, leaving 12 bases between the germline ends. The CDR3 reads CASSSPMRYTEAFF. In nucleotides, the CDR3 is TGTGCCAGCAGTTCCCCCATGAGATACACTGAAGCTTTCTTT.

The rearrangement joins TRBV28 to TRBJ1-4; TRBD1 is a possible D gene (5 bases). V lost 2 bases, J lost 5 bases, and 12 bases lay in between. The germline gives CDR1 MDHEN, CDR2 SYDVKM. This CDR3 is 15 amino acids long. The CDR3, as DNA: TGTGCCAGCAGTTTAGGGAACAGGAGAAATGAAAAACTGTTTTTT. It is translated as CASSLGNRRNEKLFF.

The V and J genes are TRBV11-1 and TRBJ2-7, with TRBD2 as a possible D gene (5 bases). Trimming stripped 1 base from V and 0 bases from J, with 13 bases between. The CDR3 is 16 residues long. CDR1 and CDR2 (germline): SGHAT, FQDESV (reference sequence). This CDR3 reads CASSLGPSHISYEQYF. The CDR3 DNA reads TGTGCCAGCAGCTTAGGTCCTAGCCACATCTCCTACGAGCAGTACTTC.

The V gene is TRBV5-1, the J gene TRBJ1-2; maybe TRBD1 (5 bases). This CDR3 is 14 amino acids long. CDR1 and CDR2 from the germline V gene are SGHRS and YFSETQ. The V gene lost 4 bases and the J gene lost 4 bases, with 14 bases spanning the gap. In nucleotides, the CDR3 is TGCGCCAGCAGCCCCGCGGAGGGGCCCTATGGCTACACCTTC. Its protein product is CASSPAEGPYGYTF.

The rearrangement uses TRBV5-1 and TRBJ1-1; TRBD1 matches at 8 bases. The germline V gene has CDR1 SGHRS and CDR2 YFSETQ. The CDR3 loop spans 14 amino acids. The junction had 1 base not matched to a gene; V was cut back by 3 bases and J by 0 bases. CDR3 in amino acids: CASSWDRLNTEAFF. The DNA for the CDR3 is TGCGCCAGCAGCTGGGACAGGTTGAACACTGAAGCTTTCTTT.

V is TRBV27 and J is TRBJ2-1; D may be TRBD2 (5 bases). The CDR3 covers 15 residues. Germline assignment: CDR1 MNHEY and CDR2 SMNVEV (reference sequence). Trimming took off 0 bases at V and 8 bases at J, with 14 bases between the two ends. As DNA, the CDR3 is TGTGCCAGCAGTTTATCAAGTGGGAGAGGCTATGAGCAGTTCTTC. Amino acid sequence: CASSLSSGRGYEQFF.

The chain is built from TRBV4-1 and TRBJ2-7, with D uncertain. This CDR3 region has 15 residues. Trimming left V 1 base short and J 0 bases short, with 10 bases between. Looked up from germline, CDR1 is MGHRA and CDR2 is YSYEKL. CDR3 coding DNA: TGCGCCAGCAGCCAAGTTGGAGACTTCTCCTACGAGCAGTACTTC. Its protein is CASSQVGDFSYEQYF.

This chain joins TRBV19 and TRBJ1-5, with D perhaps matching TRBD1 (5 bases). The CDR3 has 15 residues. The V end was cut by 1 base, the J end by 6 bases, with 13 bases between. Germline V CDR1 and CDR2: LNHDA, SQIVND (reference sequence). The CDR3 nucleotides read TGTGCCAGTAGTATAGTTTCAGGGAGGCCTCAGCCCCAGCATTTT. Protein sequence: CASSIVSGRPQPQHF.

V usage is TRBV10-3 and J usage is TRBJ2-7, with 13 bases lining up with TRBD2. Germline lookup yields CDR1 ENHRY and CDR2 SYGVKD. J gave up 13 bases and V 6 bases, and 12 bases lay outside the gene matches. This CDR3 contains 14 residues. The CDR3 region is CAISPSTSGGELYF. CDR3 DNA: TGTGCCATCAGCCCGAGCACTAGCGGGGGGGAGTTATACTTC.

V is TRBV7-2 and J is TRBJ1-5; the D is unclear. Germline V gene lookup returns CDR1 SGHTA and CDR2 FQGNSA. The CDR3 covers 14 residues. Trimming took off 2 bases at V and 7 bases at J, with 12 bases between the two ends. DNA for the CDR3: TGTGCCAGCAGCTTATCAGGTTCGGTGCAGCCCCAGCATTTT. This sequence encodes CASSLSGSVQPQHF.

In this sample, this clone turned up once. This rearrangement joins TRBV5-5 to TRBJ2-3; D perhaps matches TRBD2 (5 bases). Trimming took 3 bases from V and 2 from J, leaving 13 bases between them. The CDR3 loop spans 15 amino acids. Germline V gene sequence: CDR1 SGHKS, CDR2 YYEKEE (reference sequence). The CDR3 bases are TGTGCCAGCAGCTCATGGAAGGGAGCCACAGATACGCAGTATTTT. Residues: CASSSWKGATDTQYF.

The chain is built from TRBV27 and TRBJ2-2; maybe TRBD1 (5 bases). With 1 base removed from V and 7 bases from J, the gap between germline ends came to 19 bases. This CDR3 region has 17 residues. Germline loops: CDR1 MNHEY, CDR2 SMNVEV (reference sequence). The CDR3 protein is CASSLWGRSGYVGELFF. CDR3 DNA sequence: TGTGCCAGCAGTTTATGGGGTCGGTCAGGGTACGTCGGGGAGCTGTTTTTT.

The J gene is TRBJ2-7, the V gene TRBV10-3, with D maybe TRBD1 (6 bases). This CDR3 region has 14 residues. The V end was cut by 6 bases, the J end by 0 bases, with 12 bases between. Germline V gene data show CDR1 as ENHRY and CDR2 as SYGVKD. The CDR3 spells CAIRDRLFSYEQYF. The CDR3 coding sequence is TGTGCCATCAGAGACAGGTTATTCTCCTACGAGCAGTACTTC.

This clone was seen once. The CDR3 region has the DNA TGTGCCAGCAGCTTAGCGGCAGGCGGAAACACCATATATTTT. Protein product: CASSLAAGGNTIYF. The V and J genes are TRBV11-2 and TRBJ1-3; D ambiguous. The CDR3 has 14 amino acids. Trimming took 1 base from V and 4 from J, leaving 8 bases between them. CDR1 SGHAT and CDR2 FQNNGV come from the germline V gene.

The V gene is TRBV28, the J gene TRBJ2-1, with TRBD1 as a possible D gene (6 bases). V was cut by 5 bases and J by 10 bases, with 12 bases left in between. Germline CDR1 is MDHEN and CDR2 is SYDVKM. The CDR3 has 12 amino acids. CDR3 bases: TGTGCCAGCAGTCCAACCGGGACAGAGCAGTTCTTC. Protein product: CASSPTGTEQFF.

This chain joins TRBV9 and TRBJ2-4; D ambiguous. The CDR3 loop spans 16 amino acids. CDR1 and CDR2 from the germline V gene are SGDLS and YYNGEE. V was clipped by 0 bases and J by 0 bases, with 10 bases between them. The CDR3 coding sequence is TGTGCCAGCAGCGTAGCGGAAGAGGTAGCCAAAAACATTCAGTACTTC. This encodes CASSVAEEVAKNIQYF. The complete variable domain, with remaining parts taken from reference TRBV9 and TRBJ2-4, reads DSGVTQTPKHLITATGQRVTLRCSPRSGDLSVYWYQQSLDQGLQFLIQYYNGEERAKGNILERFSAQQFPDLHSELNLSSLELGDSALYFCASSVAEEVAKNIQYFGAGTRLSVL.

The rearrangement links TRBV28 to TRBJ2-7; weak D call: TRBD1 (6 bases). The CDR3 covers 15 residues. Germline V gene data show CDR1 as MDHEN and CDR2 as SYDVKM. V shed 8 bases and J shed 0 bases, with 17 bases lying between them. For the CDR3, the DNA is TGTGCCAGCCACCGACAAAGGGGGTTCTCCTACGAGCAGTACTTC. This encodes CASHRQRGFSYEQYF.

DNA of the CDR3: TGTGCCAGCAGCTCCGGGGTTCCCCATGAGCAGTTCTTC. Encoded protein: CASSSGVPHEQFF. V and J are TRBV7-9 and TRBJ2-1; TRBD2 is a possible D gene (5 bases). Trimming cost V 4 bases and J 8 bases, with 12 bases left between them. The CDR3 is made up of 13 amino acids. Germline assignment: CDR1 SEHNR and CDR2 FQNEAQ (reference sequence).

The chain employs TRBV9 and TRBJ2-7, with 10 bases that match TRBD2. Germline assignment: CDR1 SGDLS and CDR2 YYNGEE. The CDR3 totals 15 residues. V lost 4 bases to trimming and J lost 4 bases; unmatched junction nucleotides: 8. This CDR3 is CASSLVAGGAYEQYF. As DNA, the CDR3 is TGTGCCAGCAGCTTAGTAGCGGGAGGCGCTTACGAGCAGTACTTC.

The chain joins TRBV7-2 to TRBJ2-4; the match to TRBD1 covers 9 bases. This CDR3 is built from 15 residues. Losses at the gene ends were 5 bases for V and 12 bases for J; bases not matched to a gene: 14. Germline V gives CDR1 SGHTA, CDR2 FQGNSA. The CDR3 reads CASSTGTGTGGTQYF. The CDR3 nucleotides read TGTGCCAGCAGCACCGGGACAGGGACGGGTGGTACTCAGTACTTC.

The chain carries TRBV15 and TRBJ2-7; 8 nucleotides line up with TRBD1. The V and J ends lost 8 bases and 5 bases, in that order; junction bases with no gene match: 8. Germline V gene lookup returns CDR1 LNHNV and CDR2 YYDKDF (reference sequence). The CDR3 has 13 amino acids. The CDR3 loop reads CATLGQGGNEQYF. The CDR3 DNA reads as TGTGCCACCCTTGGACAGGGCGGCAACGAGCAGTACTTC.

This chain links TRBV19 with TRBJ2-6; TRBD1 might be the D (5 bases). The V and J ends lost 3 bases and 2 bases respectively, with 14 bases between them. Germline CDR1 LNHDA, CDR2 SQIVND (reference sequence). There are 17 residues in the CDR3. The CDR3, as DNA: TGTGCCAGTAGTATGGGCAGGGTGTTTGCTGGGGCCAACGTCCTGACTTTC. Protein: CASSMGRVFAGANVLTF. The whole variable domain, filled in from reference TRBV19 and TRBJ2-6, reads DGGITQSPKYLFRKEGQNVTLSCEQNLNHDAMYWYRQDPGQGLRLIYYSQIVNDFQKGDIAEGYSVSREKKESFPLTVTSAQKNPTAFYLCASSMGRVFAGANVLTFGAGSRLTVL.

CDR3 nucleotide sequence: TGCGCCAGCAGCCAAGTGGGGACTGGCACCTACGAGCAGTACTTC. It codes for CASSQVGTGTYEQYF. The gene calls are TRBV4-1 and TRBJ2-7, with a possible D match to TRBD2 (6 bases). Germline V CDR1 and CDR2: MGHRA, YSYEKL. V was shortened by 1 base and J by 2 bases, with 12 bases between the two germline ends. This CDR3 contains 15 residues.

The chain uses TRBV6-5 and TRBJ2-7; 8 bases are shared with TRBD2. V was clipped by 8 bases and J by 7 bases; unmatched bases: 13. CDR1 is MNHEY and CDR2 is SVGAGI in the germline V gene. The CDR3 is made up of 14 amino acids. The CDR3 sequence is CASERTSRRQEQYF. DNA of the CDR3: TGTGCCAGCGAAAGGACTAGCCGACGTCAAGAGCAGTACTTC.

J is TRBJ2-1 and V is TRBV7-6, with 13 positions matching TRBD2. The CDR3 has 15 amino acids. Germline V gene lookup returns CDR1 SGHVS and CDR2 FNYEAQ. J was trimmed by 7 bases and V by 6 bases; bases with no gene match: 6. In DNA, the CDR3 is TGTGCCAGCAGATCCACGGGACTAGCGGGAAATGAGCAGTTCTTC. Translating it yields CASRSTGLAGNEQFF.